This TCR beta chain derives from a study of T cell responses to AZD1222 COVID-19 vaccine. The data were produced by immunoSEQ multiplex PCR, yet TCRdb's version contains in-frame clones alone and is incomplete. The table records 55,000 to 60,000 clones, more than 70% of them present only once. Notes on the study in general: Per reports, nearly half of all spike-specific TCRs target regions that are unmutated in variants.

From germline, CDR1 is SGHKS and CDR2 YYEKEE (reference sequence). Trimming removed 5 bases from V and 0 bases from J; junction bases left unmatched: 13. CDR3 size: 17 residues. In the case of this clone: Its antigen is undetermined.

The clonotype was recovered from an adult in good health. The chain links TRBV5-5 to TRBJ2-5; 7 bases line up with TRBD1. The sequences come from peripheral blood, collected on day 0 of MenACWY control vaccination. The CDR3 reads CASRPHFRGQDQETQYF. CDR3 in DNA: TGTGCCAGCAGGCCCCACTTTCGCGGACAGGACCAAGAGACCCAGTACTTC.